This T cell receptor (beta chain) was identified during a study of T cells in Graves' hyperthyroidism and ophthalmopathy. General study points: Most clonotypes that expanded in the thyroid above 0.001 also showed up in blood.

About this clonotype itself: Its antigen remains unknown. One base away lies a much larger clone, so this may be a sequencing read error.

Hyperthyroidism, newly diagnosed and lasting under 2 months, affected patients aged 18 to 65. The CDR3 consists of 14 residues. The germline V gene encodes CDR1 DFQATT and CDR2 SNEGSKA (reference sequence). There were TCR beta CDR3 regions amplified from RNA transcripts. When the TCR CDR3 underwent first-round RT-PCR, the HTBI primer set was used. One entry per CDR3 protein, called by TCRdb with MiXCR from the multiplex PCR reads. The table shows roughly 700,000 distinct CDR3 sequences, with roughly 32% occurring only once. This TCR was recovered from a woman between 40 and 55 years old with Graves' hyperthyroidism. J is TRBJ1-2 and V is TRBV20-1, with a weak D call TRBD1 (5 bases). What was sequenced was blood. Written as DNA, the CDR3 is TGCAGTGCTAGGCGTGAGGGGATGAACTATAGCTACACCTTC. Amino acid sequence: CSARREGMNYSYTF.